Following are 17 T cell receptor beta chains from one sample sequenced in a study of T-cell memory formation after mild COVID-19. One entry per CDR3 protein results from TCRdb running MiXCR on the 5' RACE reads. The top ten hold about 24% of the sample, which has about 350,000 distinct CDR3 sequences, around 15% seen once. The sample was PBMCs or a T cell subset sorted from them (not recorded which). The receptors originated from a man in his late teens or twenties who had mild COVID-19 (a few samples of this study predate the infection). Cell type and time point are not known.

This clonotype was found a few times. This chain joins TRBV21-1 and TRBJ2-7; the D call of TRBD1 is as the table states it, not checked on the DNA. TRBV21-1 is a known pseudogene. CDR3 length: 19 amino acids. CDR3 amino acids: CASSTRPGQGSFFSYEQYF. The CDR3 DNA sequence: TGTGCCAGCAGCACTCGTCCGGGACAGGGTTCCTTTTTTAGCTACGAGCAGTACTTC.

This clonotype was seen only a few times. The chain recombines TRBV7-9 with TRBJ2-5; D remains unclear. CDR3 length equals 12 residues. With 4 bases removed from V and 3 bases from J, the gap between germline ends came to 6 bases. Germline CDR1 is SEHNR and CDR2 is FQNEAQ (reference sequence). The CDR3 DNA is TGTGCCAGCAGCTCCCCGGAAGAGACCCAGTACTTC. Translated, it gives CASSSPEETQYF.

The chain joins TRBV7-9 to TRBJ2-2; possibly TRBD2 for D (6 bases). The V gene lost 6 bases and the J gene lost 0 bases, with 8 bases spanning the gap. CDR1 is SEHNR and CDR2 is FQNEAQ in the germline V gene (reference sequence). The length of the CDR3 is 14 residues. The CDR3 sequence is CASRGLANTGELFF. CDR3 nucleotides: TGTGCCAGCAGGGGACTCGCGAACACCGGGGAGCTGTTTTTT.

This clonotype was detected a few times. The rearrangement links TRBV29-1 to TRBJ2-3; D may be TRBD2 (6 bases). The CDR3 spans 13 residues. V was cut by 0 bases and J by 5 bases, with 9 bases left in between. CDR1 and CDR2 from the germline V gene are SQVTM and ANQGSEA. The CDR3 region has the DNA TGCAGCGTTGAAGAAGTCGGGAGAGATACGCAGTATTTT. The encoded protein is CSVEEVGRDTQYF.

The sample holds a few counts of this clonotype. CDR3 nucleotides: TGTGCCAGCAGCCCCTCCTCCGACAGGGGGACCTACGAGCAGTACTTC. Protein: CASSPSSDRGTYEQYF. The rearrangement uses TRBV7-9 and TRBJ2-7; TRBD1 matches at 9 bases. Trimming took 5 bases from V and 2 from J; bases not matched to a gene: 10. The germline V gene encodes CDR1 SEHNR and CDR2 FQNEAQ (reference sequence). CDR3 length equals 16 residues.

The table lists this clonotype with many counts. V and J are TRBV20-1 and TRBJ2-1, with D unclear. The CDR3 runs to 11 residues. Germline assignment: CDR1 DFQATT and CDR2 SNEGSKA (reference sequence). With 1 base removed from V and 7 bases from J, the gap between germline ends came to 5 bases. The CDR3 DNA reads TGCAGTGCTAGAGGTGGAAATGAGCAGTTCTTC. Amino acid sequence: CSARGGNEQFF.

This clonotype was detected only once. The chain carries TRBV7-6 and TRBJ1-5, with D possibly being TRBD1 (6 bases). CDR1 SGHVS and CDR2 FNYEAQ come from the germline V gene. The CDR3 runs 14 residues. V was trimmed by 2 bases and J by 6 bases, leaving 11 bases between them. Here the CDR3 DNA reads TGTGCCAGCAGCTTACAGGGGCAAGGTCAGCCCCAGCATTTT. Translated, it gives CASSLQGQGQPQHF.

The chain joins TRBV6-1 to TRBJ2-1; D is undetermined. The germline CDR1 and CDR2 sequences are MNHNS and SASEGT. There are 17 residues in the CDR3. V lost 10 bases, J lost 4 bases, and 26 bases lay in between. Here the CDR3 DNA reads TGTGCCATCAATCCCATGACCGGCTCCATGCCATACAATGAGCAGTTCTTC. It encodes CAINPMTGSMPYNEQFF.

This chain links TRBV10-3 with TRBJ1-1, with 8 bases fitting TRBD1. The CDR3 runs 15 residues. Germline V gene sequence: CDR1 ENHRY, CDR2 SYGVKD. Unmatched junction bases numbered 9, after V lost 5 bases and J lost 4 bases. CDR3 protein: CAISKNDRGGTEAFF. The DNA for the CDR3 is TGTGCCATCAGTAAAAACGACAGGGGAGGCACTGAAGCTTTCTTT.

This clonotype has only a few counts. This chain connects TRBV7-6 to TRBJ1-4; 10 bases are shared with TRBD1. The J segment lost 2 bases and the V segment lost 5 bases, leaving 5 bases of the junction unmatched. CDR3 length: 16 residues. Germline CDR1 is SGHVS and CDR2 is FNYEAQ. The CDR3 protein is CASSLGQGRTNEKLFF. CDR3 DNA: TGTGCCAGCAGCCTGGGACAGGGGAGGACTAATGAAAAACTGTTTTTT.

This clonotype appeared a few times. The genes are TRBV20-1 and TRBJ2-3; tentatively, D is TRBD1 (6 bases). Germline assignment: CDR1 DFQATT and CDR2 SNEGSKA (reference sequence). The V end lost 3 bases, the J end lost 5 bases, and 15 bases lay between the germline ends. This CDR3 has 14 amino acids. CDR3 bases: TGCAGTGCTAGGCGCGAGGGGGATGGAGATACGCAGTATTTT. This gives the protein CSARREGDGDTQYF.

The V and J genes are TRBV18 and TRBJ2-2; D gene uncertain. Germline CDR1 KGHSH, CDR2 LQKENI. The CDR3 length is 14 residues. V dropped 6 bases and J dropped 3 bases, with 11 bases sitting between them. The CDR3 sequence is CASSETLYTGELFF. The CDR3 bases are TGTGCCAGCTCCGAGACACTTTACACCGGGGAGCTGTTTTTT.

This clonotype occurred a few times. The chain combines TRBV20-1 with TRBJ2-2; TRBD2 matches at 11 bases. J lost 1 base, V lost 3 bases, and 4 bases had no gene match. Germline V gene sequence: CDR1 DFQATT, CDR2 SNEGSKA (reference sequence). CDR3 length: 16 residues. The CDR3, as DNA: TGCAGTGCTAGGTTCGGGACTAGCGGGAACACCGGGGAGCTGTTTTTT. Its protein is CSARFGTSGNTGELFF.

This rearrangement joins TRBV27 to TRBJ1-1; D is unclear. The CDR3 is 13 residues long. Germline lookup yields CDR1 MNHEY and CDR2 SMNVEV (reference sequence). Trimming shortened V by 2 bases and J by 9 bases, and 13 bases separated the two germline ends. In DNA form, the CDR3 reads TGTGCCAGCAGTTTAGTCGGCGCTCCTCAAGCTTTCTTT. It codes for CASSLVGAPQAFF.

The chain uses TRBV28 and TRBJ1-5, with a tentative D call TRBD1 (5 bases). CDR1 is MDHEN and CDR2 is SYDVKM in the germline V gene. V was shortened by 7 bases and J by 2 bases, with 15 bases between the two germline ends. This CDR3 is built from 15 residues. The CDR3 spells CASTPLGEGNQPQHF. The CDR3 nucleotides read TGTGCCAGCACCCCACTGGGGGAGGGCAATCAGCCCCAGCATTTT.

This clonotype showed up just a few times. J is TRBJ1-2 and V is TRBV6-5, with D possibly being TRBD1 (6 bases). Looked up from germline, CDR1 is MNHEY and CDR2 is SVGAGI. Trimming removed 5 bases from V and 4 bases from J, with 11 bases in between. This CDR3 has 13 amino acids. The CDR3 protein is CASSSPQGYGYTF. DNA of the CDR3: TGTGCCAGCAGTAGTCCACAGGGCTATGGCTACACCTTC.

J is TRBJ1-6 and V is TRBV6-2 or TRBV6-3, with D possibly matching TRBD1 (5 bases). This CDR3 comprises 14 residues. Germline V lookup: CDR1 MNHEY, CDR2 SVGEGT. V was pared by 5 bases and J by 7 bases, with 12 bases between. In nucleotides, the CDR3 is TGTGCCAGCAGTCGGGACGGTGCGAATTCACCCCTCCACTTT. It is translated as CASSRDGANSPLHF.